The 12 T cell receptor beta chains below all came from one sample that was sequenced in a study of T cell responses to AZD1222 COVID-19 vaccine (dated by TCRdb to the early 2020s). The library was prepared using the immunoSEQ multiplex PCR assay. The immuneACCESS repertoire file appears here via TCRdb, limited to in-frame rearrangements. These files lack a portion of the clones; in checked studies, under half of the deficit traces to unresolved V genes, and the cause of the others is not known. A total of hundreds of thousands of clones appear in this sample, 93% of them only once. Over 0.95% of the sample belongs to the ten largest clones. The intended sense of this specimen's time point label: baseline before first vaccination. Read against the paper, the sample's treatment or condition label means: meningococcal conjugate vaccine given as trial control. The source was peripheral blood, collected on day 0 of MenACWY control vaccination. These receptors were taken from an adult in good health.

The chain links TRBV2 to TRBJ1-3, with D possibly TRBD1 on 5 matching bases. There are 13 residues in the CDR3. Germline V gene sequence: CDR1 SNHLY, CDR2 FYNNEI. V was pared by 4 bases and J by 3 bases, with 7 bases between. The CDR3 protein is CASSAGHGNTIYF. Written as DNA, the CDR3 is TGTGCCAGCAGTGCAGGGCATGGAAACACCATATATTTT.

The chain combines TRBV5-1 with TRBJ2-1; D remains ambiguous. The CDR3 covers 16 residues. The V gene lost 5 bases and the J gene lost 0 bases, with 15 bases spanning the gap. CDR1 SGHRS and CDR2 YFSETQ come from the germline V gene. CDR3 sequence: CASSRKGYSSYNEQFF. The CDR3, as DNA: TGCGCCAGCAGTCGAAAGGGCTATAGCTCCTACAATGAGCAGTTCTTC.

The chain employs TRBV2 and TRBJ1-6; 7 bases are a match to TRBD1. The CDR3 runs 14 residues. Losses at the gene ends were 5 bases for V and 7 bases for J; bases not matched to a gene: 5. The germline V gene encodes CDR1 SNHLY and CDR2 FYNNEI. CDR3 loop: CASSLDRVNSPLHF. CDR3 coding DNA: TGTGCCAGCAGTCTTGACAGGGTCAATTCACCCCTCCACTTT.

The rearrangement uses TRBV5-1 and TRBJ1-1; D gene unclear. Trimming removed 4 bases from V and 3 bases from J, with 13 bases in between. Germline CDR1 and CDR2: SGHRS and YFSETQ. The CDR3 runs 14 residues. The CDR3 protein is CASSVDGPHTEAFF. The CDR3 DNA sequence: TGCGCCAGCAGCGTGGACGGTCCCCACACTGAAGCTTTCTTT.

The chain employs TRBV7-9 and TRBJ2-7, with D perhaps matching TRBD1 or TRBD2 (5 bases each). Trimming took 1 base from V and 3 from J, leaving 10 bases between them. In germline, CDR1 is SEHNR, CDR2 FQNEAQ (reference sequence). The CDR3 runs to 14 residues. The CDR3 protein is CASSLGGMSYEQYF. CDR3 in DNA: TGTGCCAGCAGCTTAGGGGGGATGAGCTACGAGCAGTACTTC.

The chain couples TRBV7-2 to TRBJ1-1; 9 nucleotides line up with TRBD1. Trimming removed 4 bases from V and 1 base from J; junction bases left unmatched: 7. The CDR3 runs to 16 residues. Germline CDR1 and CDR2: SGHTA and FQGNSA. CDR3 bases: TGTGCCAGCAGCTCCTATTGGGACAGGGAGAACACTGAAGCTTTCTTT. Residues: CASSSYWDRENTEAFF.

This rearrangement joins TRBV5-1 to TRBJ2-3; a possible D gene is TRBD2 (5 bases). Germline CDR1 reads SGHRS; CDR2 reads YFSETQ. Trimming shortened V by 4 bases and J by 1 base, and 16 bases separated the two germline ends. The length of the CDR3 is 16 residues. CDR3 DNA: TGCGCCAGCAGCCTCCCGTACTTCGGGGGCACAGATACGCAGTATTTT. Translated: CASSLPYFGGTDTQYF.

This chain joins TRBV5-5 and TRBJ2-2; 8 positions match TRBD1. The CDR3 consists of 16 residues. With V trimmed by 0 bases and J by 5 bases, 6 bases remained unmatched. The germline V gene has CDR1 SGHKS and CDR2 YYEKEE (reference sequence). The CDR3 is CASSLAVRGHTGELFF. The CDR3 DNA sequence: TGTGCCAGCAGCTTGGCTGTCAGGGGGCATACCGGGGAGCTGTTTTTT.

In its sample, this clone was seen once. The chain employs TRBV19 and TRBJ1-5, with D perhaps matching TRBD1 (5 bases). This CDR3 region has 15 residues. Germline V gene data show CDR1 as LNHDA and CDR2 as SQIVND (reference sequence). Trimming shortened V by 4 bases and J by 1 base, and 11 bases separated the two germline ends. The CDR3 is CASSTIGASNQPQHF. The CDR3 DNA reads as TGTGCCAGTAGTACCATAGGGGCAAGCAATCAGCCCCAGCATTTT.

This chain connects TRBV2 to TRBJ1-5, with 8 bases aligning to TRBD1. Trimming at V came to 7 bases and at J to 4 bases, leaving 6 bases not matched to a gene. Per germline, CDR1 SNHLY and CDR2 FYNNEI. This CDR3 has 14 residues. This CDR3 is CASTEDRANQPQHF. In DNA, the CDR3 is TGTGCCAGCACCGAGGACAGGGCGAATCAGCCCCAGCATTTT. Full variable domain (missing parts from reference TRBV2 and TRBJ1-5): EPEVTQTPSHQVTQMGQEVILRCVPISNHLYFYWYRQILGQKVEFLVSFYNNEISEKSEIFDDQFSVERPDGSNFTLKIRSTKLEDSAMYFCASTEDRANQPQHFGDGTRLSIL.

This clone was observed a single time. The chain combines TRBV5-1 with TRBJ1-1; D is possibly TRBD1 (5 bases). The V gene's germline CDR1 is SGHRS and CDR2 YFSETQ. This CDR3 contains 15 residues. The germline V and J ends were trimmed by 0 bases and 1 base, with 10 bases remaining between them. The CDR3 bases are TGCGCCAGCAGCTTGGCTCAGGGTAGGAACACTGAAGCTTTCTTT. Its translation is CASSLAQGRNTEAFF.

The V and J genes are TRBV6-2 or TRBV6-3 and TRBJ2-5, with D possibly being TRBD1 or TRBD2 (5 bases each). The CDR3 runs 13 residues. Between the trimmed V and J ends, which lost 5 bases and 5 bases, there was a span of 12 bases. Germline V gives CDR1 MNHEY, CDR2 SVGEGT. The chain's CDR3 is CASSRGVTETQYF. The CDR3, as DNA: TGTGCCAGCAGTCGAGGGGTAACGGAGACCCAGTACTTC.